This entry features one T cell receptor beta chain sequence. Antigen: not known. This sample stems from a study of beta chain features in type 1 diabetes. Overall study findings and caveats: Significant though moderate, a shortening of TCRB CDR3s appeared in all four CD4+ subsets of Type 1 diabetes patients. Cells that show high TCR expression could be over-represented by cDNA sequencing.

V was cut by 8 bases and J by 6 bases, with 13 bases left in between. Germline V gene lookup returns CDR1 SNHLY and CDR2 FYNNEI. This CDR3 spans 12 amino acids. The sequenced template was cDNA made from the entire isolated RNA. Here immunoSEQ multiplex PCR was the method, and the copy in TCRdb shows in-frame clones only, minus some. The repertoire holds about 260,000 clones, with roughly 21% as singletons. The chain uses TRBV2 and TRBJ2-5, with a possible D match to TRBD2 (5 bases). This sequence originates from a woman aged 40 to 49 with type 1 diabetes. Sequencing was performed on naive CD4+ T cells from blood. CDR3 coding DNA: TGTGCCAGCGGTTCGGGGAGAAAGACCCAGTACTTC. It codes for CASGSGRKTQYF.